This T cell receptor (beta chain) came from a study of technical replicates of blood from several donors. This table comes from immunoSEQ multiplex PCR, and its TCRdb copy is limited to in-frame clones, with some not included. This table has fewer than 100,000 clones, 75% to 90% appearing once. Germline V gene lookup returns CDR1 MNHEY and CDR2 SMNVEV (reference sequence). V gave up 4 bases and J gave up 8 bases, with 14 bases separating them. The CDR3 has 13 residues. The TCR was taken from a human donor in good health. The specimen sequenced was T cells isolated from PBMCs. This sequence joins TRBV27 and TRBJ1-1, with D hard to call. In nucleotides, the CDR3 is TGTGCCAGCAGTTATGCAGGTTCAACCGAAGCTTTCTTT. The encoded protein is CASSYAGSTEAFF.